Listed below are T cell receptor beta chains from one sample, sequenced in a study of CD8 T cells in ankylosing spondylitis. TCRdb re-analysed the 5' RACE reads in MiXCR, keeping a single row per CDR3 protein. The data contain around 150,000 distinct CDR3 sequences, roughly 44% of them singletons. Material for sequencing was synovial fluid, either unsorted or a sorted T cell fraction (not recorded which). Every receptor here comes from a male donor with ankylosing spondylitis. CDR3s include the opening cysteine and the closing phenylalanine or tryptophan. A D gene is named only where the DNA matches it firmly. A clone size is listed for some rows: how often the clone was seen (once, few, many), or a class if it is expanded.

NA TRBD2 TRBJ2-3 TRBV12-3/TRBV12-4 CASSFRLAGGPRTDTQYF TGTGCCAGCAGTTTTCGGCTAGCGGGAGGGCCGCGCACAGATACGCAGTATTTT
NA NA TRBJ1-1 TRBV19 CASRVDTEAFF TGTGCCAGTCGGGTTGACACTGAAGCTTTCTTT
NA NA TRBJ2-2 TRBV5-1 CASSLNRNTGELFF TGCGCCAGCAGCTTGAATCGAAACACCGGGGAGCTGTTTTTT
NA TRBD1 TRBJ1-1 TRBV12-3/TRBV12-4 CASSFTGTGWTEAFF TGTGCCAGCAGTTTCACCGGGACAGGGTGGACTGAAGCTTTCTTT
NA NA TRBJ1-6 TRBV5-1 CASTPFPTGDSYNSPLHF TGCGCCAGCACCCCATTCCCAACCGGGGACTCCTATAATTCACCCCTCCACTTT
NA NA TRBJ2-2 TRBV5-1 CASSLRLLNTGELFF TGCGCCAGCAGCTTGAGGCTATTGAACACCGGGGAGCTGTTTTTT
few NA TRBJ2-7 TRBV30 CAWSVWFVGYEQYF TGTGCCTGGAGTGTTTGGTTCGTAGGCTACGAGCAGTACTTC
few TRBD2 TRBJ2-2 TRBV4-1 CASSQEGGGPGELFF TGCGCCAGCAGCCAAGAGGGCGGGGGGCCCGGGGAGCTGTTTTTT
many NA TRBJ2-7 TRBV28 CASSHRDPPYEQYF TGTGCCAGCAGTCACCGGGACCCTCCCTACGAGCAGTACTTC
NA NA TRBJ2-2 TRBV24-1 CATSDLRAGELFF TGTGCCACCAGTGATTTGCGGGCAGGGGAGCTGTTTTTT
NA NA TRBJ2-5 TRBV20-1 CSARGPGETQYF TGCAGTGCTAGAGGCCCGGGGGAGACCCAGTACTTC
NA NA TRBJ2-3 TRBV14 CASSLQGDTQYF TGTGCCAGCAGCTTACAGGGTGATACGCAGTATTTT
NA NA TRBJ1-2 TRBV11-3 CASSLGCECRNDGYTF TGTGCCAGCAGCTTAGGGTGTGAATGCCGGAATGATGGCTACACCTTC
NA TRBD1 TRBJ2-5 TRBV6-1 CASSHFWDRGLWTETQYF TGTGCCAGCAGTCATTTCTGGGACAGGGGGCTATGGACAGAGACCCAGTACTTC
once NA TRBJ2-2 TRBV27 CASSSYRGGTGELFF TGTGCCAGCAGTTCCTACAGGGGGGGCACCGGGGAGCTGTTTTTT
NA NA TRBJ1-2 TRBV30 CAWSGAGQANYGYTF TGTGCCTGGAGTGGGGCAGGGCAAGCTAACTATGGCTACACCTTC
few NA TRBJ2-3 TRBV4-3 CASSQDRATDTQYF TGCGCCAGCAGCCAAGACAGGGCGACAGATACGCAGTATTTT
few TRBD1 TRBJ2-7 TRBV10-3 CAISELGTGPWGYEQYF TGTGCCATCAGTGAGTTGGGGACAGGACCTTGGGGGTACGAGCAGTACTTC
NA NA TRBJ1-1 TRBV7-6 CASSLERGVSRNTEAFF TGTGCCAGCAGCTTAGAGCGTGGGGTCAGTCGGAACACTGAAGCTTTCTTT
NA NA TRBJ2-3 TRBV6-1 CASTLGGDTDTQYF TGTGCCAGCACCCTCGGAGGAGACACAGATACGCAGTATTTT
NA NA TRBJ1-1 TRBV4-1 CASSQDHRDTEAFF TGCGCCAGCAGCCAAGATCATAGGGACACTGAAGCTTTCTTT
NA NA TRBJ2-5 TRBV20-1 CSARDGGLSLETQYF TGCAGTGCTAGAGATGGGGGACTTAGTTTGGAGACCCAGTACTTC
many NA TRBJ2-1 TRBV12-3/TRBV12-4 CASSTGYNEQFF TGTGCCAGCAGTACAGGGTACAATGAGCAGTTCTTC
few NA TRBJ2-1 TRBV29-1 CSVPTNNEQFF TGCAGCGTTCCGACGAACAATGAGCAGTTCTTC
few TRBD1 TRBJ2-5 TRBV27 CASSSDRVLETQYF TGTGCCAGCAGTTCGGACAGGGTATTGGAGACCCAGTACTTC
NA NA TRBJ2-1 TRBV27 CASSFGPPPVGEQFF TGTGCCAGCAGTTTCGGACCTCCCCCAGTGGGTGAGCAGTTCTTC
NA TRBD1 TRBJ1-5 TRBV15 CATSRDTDRVEHSNQPQHF TGTGCCACCAGCAGAGATACCGACAGGGTGGAGCATAGCAATCAGCCCCAGCATTTT
many NA TRBJ1-1 TRBV6-2/TRBV6-3 CASSYEGENTEAFF TGTGCCAGCAGTTACGAGGGGGAGAACACTGAAGCTTTCTTT
medium-sized TRBD1 TRBJ2-1 TRBV12-3/TRBV12-4 CASRDGQEDNEQFF TGTGCCAGCAGGGATGGACAGGAAGACAATGAGCAGTTCTTC
NA NA TRBJ1-1 TRBV5-1 CASSLEGMWTEAFF TGCGCCAGCAGCTTGGAGGGGATGTGGACTGAAGCTTTCTTT
once NA TRBJ2-5 TRBV2 CASSEDVGFQETQYF TGTGCCAGCAGTGAAGACGTGGGATTCCAAGAGACCCAGTACTTC
many TRBD2 TRBJ2-1 TRBV9 CASSETSGGAYYNEQFF TGTGCCAGCAGCGAGACTAGCGGGGGGGCCTATTACAATGAGCAGTTCTTC
few TRBD2 TRBJ2-2 TRBV2 CASRDRSGGGTGELFF TGTGCCAGCAGGGATCGTAGCGGGGGAGGCACCGGGGAGCTGTTTTTT
NA NA TRBJ1-5 TRBV28 CASSFGWEDSQLNQPQHF TGTGCCAGCAGTTTTGGCTGGGAGGACAGCCAACTTAATCAGCCCCAGCATTTT
NA TRBD1 TRBJ2-1 TRBV15 CATSSPVLRDRTYNEQFF TGTGCCACCAGCAGCCCCGTTCTCCGGGACAGAACATACAATGAGCAGTTCTTC
few NA TRBJ1-3 TRBV2 CASSEVRFQPISGNTIYF TGTGCCAGCAGTGAAGTGAGGTTTCAGCCCATCTCTGGAAACACCATATATTTT
NA NA TRBJ2-7 TRBV12-3/TRBV12-4 CASSFRGGEQYF TGTGCCAGCAGTTTTAGGGGAGGCGAGCAGTACTTC
NA TRBD1 TRBJ1-1 TRBV4-1 CASSHWTGGWRAFF TGCGCCAGCAGCCACTGGACAGGGGGGTGGCGAGCTTTCTTT
few TRBD2 TRBJ2-1 TRBV7-3 CASSRDYSGRALGEQFF TGTGCCAGCAGCCGCGACTATAGCGGGAGGGCTCTCGGTGAGCAGTTCTTC
NA TRBD1 TRBJ1-1 TRBV7-9 CASSLGTGGGLRTEAFF TGTGCCAGCAGCTTAGGGACAGGAGGGGGATTGCGGACTGAAGCTTTCTTT
few NA TRBJ2-5 TRBV6-5 CASSFFRGKETQYF TGTGCCAGCAGTTTTTTTCGGGGAAAGGAGACCCAGTACTTC
NA TRBD2 TRBJ2-1 TRBV5-6 CASSGWTSGGKYEQFF TGTGCCAGCAGCGGGTGGACTAGCGGGGGGAAGTATGAGCAGTTCTTC
NA NA TRBJ1-1 TRBV7-9 CASSYRDRQIEAFF TGTGCCAGCAGCTACCGGGACCGGCAGATTGAAGCTTTCTTT
NA NA TRBJ1-1 TRBV11-1 CASSLGGALTEAFF TGTGCCAGCAGCTTAGGAGGGGCACTCACTGAAGCTTTCTTT
NA TRBD2 TRBJ2-5 TRBV7-9 CASSSTSGREVEETQYF TGTGCCAGCAGCTCGACTAGCGGGAGGGAGGTTGAAGAGACCCAGTACTTC
many NA TRBJ2-2 TRBV4-2 CASSQGQAGTENTGELFF TGTGCCAGCAGCCAAGGTCAAGCAGGGACGGAGAACACCGGGGAGCTGTTTTTT
few NA TRBJ1-4 TRBV19 CASSISSVATNEKLFF TGTGCCAGTAGTATTTCGTCGGTGGCAACTAATGAAAAACTGTTTTTT
few TRBD1 TRBJ2-2 TRBV4-1 CASSQHRGLRTGELFF TGCGCCAGCAGCCAGCACAGGGGGCTTAGGACCGGGGAGCTGTTTTTT
NA TRBD1 TRBJ2-5 TRBV7-9 CASSWDRDETQYF TGTGCCAGCAGCTGGGACAGGGATGAGACCCAGTACTTC
NA NA TRBJ1-3 TRBV4-3 CASSQDHNSGNTIYF TGCGCCAGCAGCCAAGATCATAACTCTGGAAACACCATATATTTT
few TRBD2 TRBJ2-1 TRBV5-1 CASSSPGLAGGPYNEQFF TGCGCCAGCAGCTCCCCGGGACTAGCGGGAGGACCCTACAATGAGCAGTTCTTC
NA NA TRBJ2-1 TRBV6-6 CASSLFVVEQFF TGTGCCAGCAGTCTCTTTGTGGTTGAGCAGTTCTTC
NA NA TRBJ1-2 TRBV27 CASSPAGSYGYTF TGTGCCAGCAGCCCCGCGGGTTCCTATGGCTACACCTTC
NA NA TRBJ1-5 TRBV6-2/TRBV6-3 CASSRGGGEQPQHF TGTGCCAGCAGTCGGGGGGGGGGAGAGCAGCCCCAGCATTTT
once TRBD1 TRBJ2-2 TRBV5-1 CASSFDRGLTGELFF TGCGCCAGCAGCTTCGACAGGGGGCTCACCGGGGAGCTGTTTTTT
NA NA TRBJ2-3 TRBV28 CATTDWPAQASTDTQYF TGTGCCACCACCGATTGGCCCGCGCAAGCTAGCACAGATACGCAGTATTTT